A selection of T cell receptor beta chains follows, all from one sample in a study of PD-L1 blockade in urothelial cancer. Sequencing was performed with immunoSEQ multiplex PCR; in TCRdb, only in-frame clones are kept and a portion is missing. Of roughly 52,000 clones in the sample, approximately 79% were seen once. This material consisted of PBMCs, taken around atezolizumab (anti-PD-L1) treatment. These receptors all stem from a man in his sixties or seventies with urothelial cancer. CDR3s include the opening cysteine and the closing phenylalanine or tryptophan. D genes are given only for firm matches. The size field is filled for only some rows; it gives once, few, many or a size class.

v_call	j_call	cdr3_length	d_call	clone_size	cdr3_aa	cdr3_nt
TRBV5-1	TRBJ1-4	15	NA	few	CASSLAAGAAEKLFF	TGCGCCAGCAGCTTGGCCGCAGGGGCGGCGGAAAAACTGTTTTTT
TRBV9	TRBJ2-2	13	NA	NA	CASRAGVGGELFF	TGTGCCAGCAGGGCAGGGGTAGGCGGGGAGCTGTTTTTT
TRBV10-3	TRBJ2-4	13	NA	NA	CAISAGVQNIQYF	TGTGCCATCAGTGCGGGAGTCCAAAACATTCAGTACTTC
TRBV7-7	TRBJ2-5	15	TRBD2	NA	CASSLALGEGETQYF	TGTGCTAGCAGCTTAGCCCTTGGGGAGGGGGAGACCCAGTACTTC
TRBV29-1	TRBJ2-1	12	NA	once	CSVERAGDEQFF	TGCAGCGTTGAGCGGGCCGGGGATGAGCAGTTCTTC
TRBV7-9	TRBJ2-1	11	NA	NA	CASSFFSEQFF	TGTGCCAGCAGCTTTTTCAGTGAGCAGTTCTTC
TRBV29-1	TRBJ2-2	15	TRBD1	NA	CSVVRTGAITGELFF	TGCAGCGTTGTTAGGACAGGGGCCATCACCGGGGAGCTGTTTTTT
TRBV19	TRBJ1-5	15	NA	few	CASSIAMADNQPQHF	TGTGCCAGTAGTATAGCGATGGCGGACAATCAGCCCCAGCATTTT
TRBV30	TRBJ1-2	13	NA	NA	CAWSHNPYYGYTF	TGTGCCTGGAGTCACAATCCCTACTATGGCTACACCTTC
TRBV6-5	TRBJ2-1	12	TRBD2	NA	CASGGVMNEQFF	TGTGCGAGCGGGGGGGTTATGAATGAGCAGTTCTTC
TRBV7-9	TRBJ2-7	13	NA	NA	CASKVGETYEQYF	TGTGCCAGCAAAGTCGGGGAAACCTACGAGCAGTACTTC
TRBV5-4	TRBJ2-7	16	TRBD2	NA	CASSPLTSGGTYEQYF	TGTGCCAGCAGCCCACTGACTAGCGGGGGAACCTACGAGCAGTACTTC
TRBV11-2	TRBJ2-3	16	TRBD2	few	CASSLGAGGPADTQYF	TGTGCCAGCAGCTTAGGGGCGGGAGGGCCCGCAGATACGCAGTATTTT
TRBV6-5	TRBJ2-7	15	TRBD2	NA	CASSLTSGSSYEQYF	TGTGCCAGCAGTTTGACTAGCGGGAGCTCCTACGAGCAGTACTTC
TRBV19	TRBJ1-5	16	NA	NA	CASRRSDLNSNQPQHF	TGTGCCAGTAGGCGAAGCGACTTAAATAGCAATCAGCCCCAGCATTTT
TRBV7-9	TRBJ2-3	15	TRBD2	NA	CASSFGLAGTDTQYF	TGTGCCAGCAGCTTCGGTCTAGCGGGCACAGATACGCAGTATTTT
TRBV28	TRBJ2-7	13	TRBD1	NA	CASTRTGPYEQYF	TGTGCCAGCACCAGGACAGGGCCCTACGAGCAGTACTTC
TRBV5-1	TRBJ2-3	16	TRBD2	NA	CASSPGLAGRTDTQYF	TGCGCCAGCAGTCCAGGACTAGCGGGGCGCACAGATACGCAGTATTTT
TRBV21-1	TRBJ2-7	20	NA	NA	CASSKGQGVTSGRGTYEQYF	TGTGCCAGCAGCAAGGGACAGGGAGTGACTAGCGGGAGGGGGACCTACGAGCAGTACTTC
TRBV6-1	TRBJ1-5	17	NA	NA	CASSEAGYRVVNQPQHF	TGTGCCAGCAGTGAAGCGGGGTACAGGGTAGTAAATCAGCCCCAGCATTTT
TRBV7-7	TRBJ2-2	15	NA	NA	CASSLDGGGTGELFF	TGTGCTAGCAGCTTAGACGGCGGAGGAACCGGGGAGCTGTTTTTT
TRBV5-6	TRBJ2-1	16	TRBD2	once	CASRWREGRSYNEQFF	TGTGCCAGCAGATGGCGGGAGGGCCGTTCCTACAATGAGCAGTTCTTC
TRBV6-1	TRBJ1-3	17	NA	NA	CASSEFPQGLTGNTIYF	TGTGCCAGCAGTGAATTCCCCCAGGGTCTGACTGGAAACACCATATATTTT
TRBV5-1	TRBJ2-1	16	TRBD2	once	CASSFLLAGGQGEQFF	TGCGCCAGCAGCTTTTTGCTAGCGGGAGGGCAGGGCGAGCAGTTCTTC
TRBV7-9	TRBJ2-5	13	TRBD1	NA	CASSNGQGTPSYF	TGTGCCAGCAGCAACGGACAGGGGACCCCCTCGTACTTC
TRBV18	TRBJ2-1	13	NA	few	CASSSSSYNEQFF	TGTGCCAGCTCATCCAGTTCCTACAATGAGCAGTTCTTC
TRBV10-3	TRBJ1-1	15	NA	NA	CAISLGAGVGTEAFF	TGTGCCATCAGCCTGGGGGCAGGCGTGGGGACTGAAGCTTTCTTT
TRBV5-1	TRBJ2-2	13	NA	NA	CVSSPGLQGELFF	TGCGTCAGCAGCCCGGGATTACAAGGGGAGCTGTTTTTT
TRBV4-1	TRBJ1-3	13	NA	NA	CASSQVSGNTIYF	TGCGCCAGCAGCCAAGTGAGCGGAAACACCATATATTTT
TRBV2	TRBJ2-2	14	NA	NA	CASFRDKNTGELFF	TGTGCCAGCTTCCGGGACAAGAACACCGGGGAGCTGTTTTTT
TRBV19	TRBJ1-5	16	TRBD1	NA	CASSGDRGRRKQPQHF	TGTGCCAGTAGTGGGGACAGGGGGCGTAGAAAACAGCCCCAGCATTTT
TRBV30	TRBJ2-2	14	NA	NA	CAWSFVYRTGELFF	TGTGCCTGGAGTTTTGTATACCGGACCGGGGAGCTGTTTTTT
TRBV9	TRBJ2-1	15	NA	NA	CASSVGSSGHNEQFF	TGTGCCAGCAGCGTAGGGAGTAGCGGACACAATGAGCAGTTCTTC
TRBV30	TRBJ2-1	15	TRBD2	NA	CAWRRLAGGPDEQFF	TGTGCCTGGAGGAGACTAGCGGGAGGGCCAGATGAGCAGTTCTTC
TRBV6-1	TRBJ2-5	18	NA	NA	CASSEATKGARYQETQYF	TGTGCCAGCAGTGAAGCGACGAAAGGGGCAAGATACCAAGAGACCCAGTACTTC
TRBV30	TRBJ1-1	13	NA	NA	CAWSLERNTEAFF	TGTGCCTGGAGTCTGGAGAGGAACACTGAAGCTTTCTTT
TRBV4-1	TRBJ2-5	14	NA	NA	CASSHHGVQETQYF	TGCGCCAGCAGCCATCACGGGGTGCAAGAGACCCAGTACTTC
TRBV5-1	TRBJ2-1	14	NA	NA	CASSFPGVDDEQFF	TGCGCCAGCAGCTTTCCAGGGGTTGATGATGAGCAGTTCTTC
TRBV28	TRBJ2-3	15	TRBD2	NA	CASALGLAGGSTQYF	TGTGCCAGCGCTCTGGGCCTAGCGGGAGGCAGTACGCAGTATTTT
TRBV12-5	TRBJ2-3	13	NA	NA	CASGLDPADTQYF	TGTGCTAGTGGTTTGGACCCAGCAGATACGCAGTATTTT
TRBV28	TRBJ1-5	16	TRBD1	NA	CASSLSGTDSNQPQHF	TGTGCCAGCAGTTTATCCGGGACAGATAGCAATCAGCCCCAGCATTTT
TRBV6-5	TRBJ1-3	15	NA	NA	CASSYSAFAGNTIYF	TGTGCCAGCAGTTACTCGGCTTTTGCTGGAAACACCATATATTTT
TRBV5-4	TRBJ2-5	17	TRBD2	NA	CASSSRLIAGRRETQYF	TGTGCCAGCAGCTCGAGACTTATAGCGGGTCGAAGAGAGACCCAGTACTTC
TRBV30	TRBJ2-2	18	TRBD2	NA	CAWSMTGLAGVNTGELFF	TGTGCCTGGAGTATGACGGGACTAGCGGGGGTGAACACCGGGGAGCTGTTTTTT
TRBV15	TRBJ1-4	14	NA	NA	CATSRDGGNEKLFF	TGTGCCACCAGCAGAGACGGAGGGAATGAAAAACTGTTTTTT
TRBV7-9	TRBJ1-2	18	TRBD1	NA	CASSGRRDRGSLNYGYTF	TGTGCCAGCAGCGGCAGGAGGGACAGGGGCTCCCTTAACTATGGCTACACCTTC